This T cell receptor (beta chain) was sequenced for a study of blood T cell repertoires in COVID-19. Study background: Acute-phase and convalescent COVID-19 samples originated in the United States, Italy and Spain.

In the authors' workflow: Scientists estimated how many nucleated cells there were by amplifying reference gene primers. Profiling relied on immunoSEQ multiplex PCR, and the TCRdb table lists in-frame clones only, not all of them. V, J and clone size were drawn from that table, and D and trimming were deduced from the DNA. Among some 140,000 clones, about 80% were seen once, and the ten largest hold around 2.7%. V lost 4 bases and J lost 4, with 13 bases in between. CDR3 length equals 14 residues. Germline V CDR1 and CDR2: SGHDT, YYEEEE. The origin of this receptor is a woman of 80 years or more with acute or convalescent COVID-19. The V and J genes are TRBV5-6 and TRBJ2-3; D possibly corresponds to TRBD1 (6 bases). The sequenced sample was peripheral blood. CDR3 in DNA: TGTGCCAGCAGCGTTCCAAACAGGGCAGATACGCAGTATTTT. This translates into CASSVPNRADTQYF.